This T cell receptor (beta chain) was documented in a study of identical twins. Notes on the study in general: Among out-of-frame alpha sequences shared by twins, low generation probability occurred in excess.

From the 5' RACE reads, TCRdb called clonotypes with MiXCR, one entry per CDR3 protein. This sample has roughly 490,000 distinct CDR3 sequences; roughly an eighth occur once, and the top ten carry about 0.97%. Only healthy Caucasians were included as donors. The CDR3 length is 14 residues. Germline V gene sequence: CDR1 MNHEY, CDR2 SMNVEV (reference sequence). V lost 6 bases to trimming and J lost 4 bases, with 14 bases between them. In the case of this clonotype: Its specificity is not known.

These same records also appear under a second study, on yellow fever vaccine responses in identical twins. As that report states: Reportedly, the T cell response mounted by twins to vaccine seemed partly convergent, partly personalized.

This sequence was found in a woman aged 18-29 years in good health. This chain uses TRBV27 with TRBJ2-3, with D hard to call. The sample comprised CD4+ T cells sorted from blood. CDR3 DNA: TGTGCCAGCAGCCTAACGGTAACGGCAGATACGCAGTATTTT. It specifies CASSLTVTADTQYF.